The rows below give T cell receptor beta chains drawn from one sample of a study of shared clonotypes between healthy human individuals. TCRdb keeps only in-frame clones here, not all; method: immunoSEQ multiplex PCR. The sample yields 740,000 or so clones, 73% seen once. Sequences were obtained from memory CD4+ T cells sorted from blood. The receptors shown here come from a woman under 40 in good health. Both conserved end residues are part of each CDR3. The D gene is left open where the match is weak. Size is stated for part of the rows, as once, few or many counts, or as a class when the clone is expanded.

>TRBJ2-7|TRBV5-1|many|NA
CASSFGGWQYF
TGCGCCAGCAGCTTCGGTGGGTGGCAGTACTTC
>TRBJ1-5|TRBV7-2|NA|NA
CASSLGAASNQPQHF
TGTGCCAGCAGCTTAGGGGCAGCAAGCAATCAGCCCCAGCATTTT
>TRBJ2-7|TRBV30|NA|TRBD2
CAWSVSSGVYEQYF
TGTGCCTGGAGTGTATCTAGCGGGGTCTACGAGCAGTACTTC
>TRBJ1-5|TRBV6-1|NA|NA
CASSAKSSNQPQHF
TGTGCCAGCAGTGCAAAGAGTAGCAATCAGCCCCAGCATTTT
>TRBJ2-5|TRBV9|NA|TRBD1
CASSGGQGAQTQYF
TGTGCCAGCAGCGGGGGACAGGGGGCACAGACCCAGTACTTC
>TRBJ2-7|TRBV5-4|NA|TRBD1
CASSLGWGQGESSYEQYF
TGTGCCAGCAGCTTGGGGTGGGGCCAGGGGGAGAGCTCCTACGAGCAGTACTTC
>TRBJ1-2|TRBV7-8|NA|NA
CASSHPGTWEHYGYTF
TGTGCCAGCAGCCACCCGGGTACTTGGGAACACTATGGCTACACCTTC
>TRBJ1-1|TRBV11-2|once|NA
CASIGGNMNTEAFF
TGTGCCAGTATCGGTGGAAACATGAACACTGAAGCTTTCTTT
>TRBJ2-1|TRBV28|NA|TRBD2
CASRAGLATNEQFF
TGTGCCAGCAGAGCGGGACTAGCGACCAATGAGCAGTTCTTC
>TRBJ1-4|TRBV18|few|TRBD1
CASSQSKGQAEKLFF
TGTGCCAGCTCGCAAAGTAAGGGACAGGCCGAAAAACTGTTTTTT
>TRBJ1-4|TRBV18|once|TRBD1
CASSRQGLMFATNEKLFF
TGTGCCAGCTCGCGACAGGGTCTAATGTTCGCAACTAATGAAAAACTGTTTTTT
>TRBJ1-4|TRBV5-1|NA|NA
CASRMVDEKLFF
TGCGCCAGCAGAATGGTCGATGAAAAACTGTTTTTT
>TRBJ1-3|TRBV5-1|NA|NA
CASSFSSSGNTIYF
TGCGCCAGCAGCTTCTCGAGCTCTGGAAACACCATATATTTT
>TRBJ1-2|TRBV5-1|NA|NA
CASSLGRDGYTF
TGCGCCAGCAGCTTGGGCAGGGACGGCTACACCTTC
>TRBJ2-1|TRBV15|NA|TRBD2
CATSTGLAGYEQFF
TGTGCCACCAGCACGGGACTAGCGGGATACGAGCAGTTCTTC
>TRBJ1-4|TRBV5-1|NA|NA
CASSLGTLNEKLFF
TGCGCCAGCAGCTTGGGGACATTAAATGAAAAACTGTTTTTT
>TRBJ1-1|TRBV19|NA|NA
CASRGHQHNTEAFF
TGTGCCAGTAGAGGACACCAACACAACACTGAAGCTTTCTTT
>TRBJ2-1|TRBV7-2|NA|NA
CASSRLGSSYNEQFF
TGTGCCAGCAGCAGGCTTGGGAGCTCCTACAATGAGCAGTTCTTC
>TRBJ2-7|TRBV25-1|few|NA
CASSIAGSYEQYF
TGTGCCAGCAGTATAGCTGGGTCCTACGAGCAGTACTTC
>TRBJ2-2|TRBV5-1|NA|TRBD2
CASRLRSGGEQRELFF
TGCGCCAGCAGACTTCGTAGCGGGGGAGAGCAACGGGAGCTGTTTTTT
>TRBJ2-5|TRBV7-2|NA|NA
CASSFRRSEETQYF
TGTGCCAGCAGCTTCCGCCGCTCAGAAGAGACCCAGTACTTC
>TRBJ2-2|TRBV6-1|NA|TRBD2
CASSEARLAGGSNTGELFF
TGTGCCAGCAGTGAAGCGCGGCTAGCGGGGGGCTCGAACACCGGGGAGCTGTTTTTT
>TRBJ1-2|TRBV6-1|NA|NA
CASNRGWNYGYTF
TGTGCCAGCAACCGAGGGTGGAACTATGGCTACACCTTC
>TRBJ2-7|TRBV2|NA|TRBD2
CASSILAGENEQYF
TGTGCCAGCAGCATACTAGCGGGAGAAAACGAGCAGTACTTC
>TRBJ1-1|TRBV7-9|NA|NA
CASSLEHTEAFF
TGTGCCAGCAGCTTAGAGCACACTGAAGCTTTCTTT
>TRBJ2-2|TRBV11-2|NA|TRBD1
CASSQNNYGTANTGELFF
TGTGCCAGCAGCCAGAACAATTACGGGACAGCGAACACCGGGGAGCTGTTTTTT
>TRBJ2-7|TRBV6-1|NA|NA
CASSEWRGNEQYF
TGTGCCAGCAGTGAATGGCGAGGGAACGAGCAGTACTTC
>TRBJ2-4|TRBV4-1|NA|TRBD2
CASSQVLVRETIMGNIQYF
TGCGCCAGCAGCCAAGTTCTGGTGCGGGAGACCATTATGGGAAACATTCAGTACTTC
>TRBJ2-3|TRBV5-4|NA|TRBD2
CASSFSLVAGDTQYF
TGTGCCAGCAGCTTTTCTCTAGTAGCGGGAGATACGCAGTATTTT
>TRBJ1-3|TRBV23-1|NA|NA
CASSQPAFPGNTIYF
TGCGCCAGCAGTCAACCAGCATTTCCTGGAAACACCATATATTTT
>TRBJ2-3|TRBV7-2|NA|TRBD2
CASSSPLAGFTDTQYF
TGTGCCAGCAGCTCACCACTAGCGGGATTCACAGATACGCAGTATTTT
>TRBJ2-3|TRBV7-2|NA|TRBD2
CASSSGLAYTDTQYF
TGTGCCAGCAGCTCGGGACTAGCGTACACAGATACGCAGTATTTT
>TRBJ1-2|TRBV6-6|many|TRBD1
CASSYQGQGYGYTF
TGTGCCAGCAGTTACCAGGGACAGGGTTATGGCTACACCTTC
>TRBJ1-2|TRBV18|NA|TRBD1
CASSPTGGTGGYTF
TGTGCCAGCTCGCCAACAGGGGGCACTGGAGGCTACACCTTC
>TRBJ2-1|TRBV5-6|NA|TRBD2
CASSLSSGSVFEQFF
TGTGCCAGCAGCTTAAGCAGCGGGAGTGTCTTTGAGCAGTTCTTC
>TRBJ2-2|TRBV15|NA|NA
CATSRDFRSTGELFF
TGTGCCACCAGCAGAGATTTCAGATCCACCGGGGAGCTGTTTTTT
>TRBJ2-7|TRBV10-3|NA|NA
CAISESQYHRF
TGTGCCATCAGTGAGTCCCAGTATCATCGGTTC
>TRBJ2-2|TRBV2|once|TRBD2
CASSEALRLARTGELFF
TGTGCCAGCAGTGAAGCGCTTCGACTAGCGCGCACCGGGGAGCTGTTTTTT
>TRBJ2-6|TRBV5-4|NA|TRBD2
CASSPGTNYGANVLTF
TGTGCCAGCAGCCCCGGGACTAACTACGGGGCCAACGTCCTGACTTTC
>TRBJ1-3|TRBV2|NA|NA
CAGRGPSSGNTIYF
TGTGCCGGCCGGGGGCCGAGCTCTGGAAACACCATATATTTT
>TRBJ2-5|TRBV9|few|NA
CASSVAPTNQETQYF
TGTGCCAGCAGCGTAGCGCCGACTAACCAAGAGACCCAGTACTTC
>TRBJ2-1|TRBV2|few|TRBD2
CASTASGRLGEQFF
TGTGCCAGCACTGCTAGCGGGAGACTAGGTGAGCAGTTCTTC
>TRBJ2-3|TRBV6-1|NA|TRBD2
CASTGGDTQYF
TGTGCCAGCACCGGGGGGGATACGCAGTATTTT
>TRBJ1-5|TRBV2|NA|NA
CASSGPRNQPQHF
TGTGCCAGCAGTGGACCCAGAAATCAGCCCCAGCATTTT
>TRBJ1-1|TRBV6-5|NA|NA
CASSPLRTVEAFF
TGTGCCAGCAGTCCACTCCGAACAGTTGAAGCTTTCTTT
>TRBJ2-7|TRBV27|NA|NA
CASSLNGRGLPYEQYF
TGTGCCAGCAGTTTAAATGGTCGGGGCTTGCCCTACGAGCAGTACTTC
>TRBJ2-3|TRBV27|NA|NA
CASSLMAGYTQYF
TGTGCCAGCAGTTTAATGGCAGGGTATACGCAGTATTTT
>TRBJ1-1|TRBV29-1|NA|NA
CSVEDNGSAFF
TGCAGCGTTGAAGATAACGGGAGTGCTTTCTTT